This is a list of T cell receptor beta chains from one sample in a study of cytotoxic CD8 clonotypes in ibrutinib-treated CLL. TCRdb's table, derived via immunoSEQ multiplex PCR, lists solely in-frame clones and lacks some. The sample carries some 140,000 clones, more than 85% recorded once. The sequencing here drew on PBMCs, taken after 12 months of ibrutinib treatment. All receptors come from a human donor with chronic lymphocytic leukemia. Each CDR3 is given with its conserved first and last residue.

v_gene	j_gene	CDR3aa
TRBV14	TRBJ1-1	CASSQDPFLNTEAFF
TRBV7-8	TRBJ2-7	CASSSGLIYEQYF
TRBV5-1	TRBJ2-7	CASRGQANSYEQYF
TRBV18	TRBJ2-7	CASSPPIPGVGVAYEQYF
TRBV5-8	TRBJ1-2	CASSLADRLYGYTF
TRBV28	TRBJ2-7	CASSLNPYEQYF
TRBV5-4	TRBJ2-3	CASSWAGGITDTQYF
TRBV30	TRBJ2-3	CAWTHQRDTQYF
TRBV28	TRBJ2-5	CASRSRLAGSQETQYF
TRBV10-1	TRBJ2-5	CASSEGPSGGQETQYF
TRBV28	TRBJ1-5	CASSSGTGGPNQPQHF
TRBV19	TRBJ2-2	CASTSGTGKTGELFF
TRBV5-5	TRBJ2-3	CASSEQGRGRDTQYF
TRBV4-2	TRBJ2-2	CASSQAGYGGGSGTGELFF
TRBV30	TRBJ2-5	CAWSDGETQYF
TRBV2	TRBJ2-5	CASTRQGTETQYF
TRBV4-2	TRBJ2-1	CASSQDLVAGVEYEQFF
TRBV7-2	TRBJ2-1	CASSLGTSSYNEQFF
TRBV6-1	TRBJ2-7	CASSEAPGQPYEQYF
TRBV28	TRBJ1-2	CASRQVKIYGYTF
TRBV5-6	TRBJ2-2	CASSLFGANTGELFF
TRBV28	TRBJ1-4	CASTPTGTADEKLFF
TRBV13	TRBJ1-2	CASSSPGSRYAGYTF
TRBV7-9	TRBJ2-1	CASSIAGVPYNEQFF
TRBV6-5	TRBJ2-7	CASSYDPRIYEQYF
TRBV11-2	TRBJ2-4	CASSLVRDLGNIQYF
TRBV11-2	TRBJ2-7	CASSTRDHLSYEQYF
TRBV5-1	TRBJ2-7	CASSLADRDEQYF
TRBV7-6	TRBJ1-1	CASSHPEGMNTEAFF
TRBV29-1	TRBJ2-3	CSVQPRADTQYF
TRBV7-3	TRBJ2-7	CASSQGLAGEVEQYF
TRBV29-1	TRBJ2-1	CSVTKNEQFF
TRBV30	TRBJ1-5	CAWKRIGDSPQHF
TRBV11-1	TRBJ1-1	CASSFRRTEAFF
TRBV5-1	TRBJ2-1	CASSLINEQFF
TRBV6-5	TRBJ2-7	CASSYGTPVYEQYF
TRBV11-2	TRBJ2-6	CASSSNLGSGANVLTF
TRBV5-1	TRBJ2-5	CASSLDIQETQYF
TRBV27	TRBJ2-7	CASRMTGAKVEQYF
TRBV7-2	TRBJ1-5	CASSLDGNQPQHF
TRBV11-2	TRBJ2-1	CASSSREGEQFF
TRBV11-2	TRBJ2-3	CASSIGTSADTQYF
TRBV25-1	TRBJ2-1	CASSEFGGSSYNEQFF
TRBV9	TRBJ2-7	CASSVGSRSHSEQYF
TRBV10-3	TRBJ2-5	CAIKAGEGPETQYF
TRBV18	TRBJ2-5	CASSPPTGQETQYF
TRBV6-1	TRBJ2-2	CASSEGPPLLAAGELFF
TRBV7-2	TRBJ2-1	CASSEESGIYNEQFF
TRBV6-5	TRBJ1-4	CASSQGAGKLFF
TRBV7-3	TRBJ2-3	CASSPKQGAANTQYF
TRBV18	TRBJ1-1	CASRRGGAETEAFF
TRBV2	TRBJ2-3	CASSYMGTSTDTQYF
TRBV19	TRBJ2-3	CASSTSPGLAGGPAADTQYF
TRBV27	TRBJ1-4	CASSPPVAGEKLFF
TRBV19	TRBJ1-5	CASMHGSYGPQHF